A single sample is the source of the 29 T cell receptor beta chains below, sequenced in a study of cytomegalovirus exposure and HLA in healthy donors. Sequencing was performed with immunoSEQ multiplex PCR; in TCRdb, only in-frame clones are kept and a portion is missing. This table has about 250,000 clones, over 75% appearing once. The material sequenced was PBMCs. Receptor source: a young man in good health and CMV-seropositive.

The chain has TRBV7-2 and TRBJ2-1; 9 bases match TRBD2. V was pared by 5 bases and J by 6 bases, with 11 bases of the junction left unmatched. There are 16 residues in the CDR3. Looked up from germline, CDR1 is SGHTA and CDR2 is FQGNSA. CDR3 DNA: TGTGCCAGCAGCCCCCCGGGACTAGCTCTCCTCAATGAGCAGTTCTTC. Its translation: CASSPPGLALLNEQFF.

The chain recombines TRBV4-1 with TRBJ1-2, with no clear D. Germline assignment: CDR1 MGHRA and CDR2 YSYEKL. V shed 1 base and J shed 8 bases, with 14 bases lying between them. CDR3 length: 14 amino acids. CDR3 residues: CASSQAGQVVGYTF. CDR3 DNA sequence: TGCGCCAGCAGCCAAGCCGGGCAGGTCGTCGGCTACACCTTC.

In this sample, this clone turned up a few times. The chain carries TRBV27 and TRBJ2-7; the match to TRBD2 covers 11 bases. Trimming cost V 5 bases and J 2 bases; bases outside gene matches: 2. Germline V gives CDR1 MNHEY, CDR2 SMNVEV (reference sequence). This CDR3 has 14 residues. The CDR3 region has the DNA TGTGCCAGCAGTCCACTAGCGGGGGCCTACGAGCAGTACTTC. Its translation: CASSPLAGAYEQYF.

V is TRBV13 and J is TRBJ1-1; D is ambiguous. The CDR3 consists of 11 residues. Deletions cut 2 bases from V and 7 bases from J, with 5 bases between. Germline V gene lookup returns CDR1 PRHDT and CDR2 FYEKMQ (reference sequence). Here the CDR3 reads CASSLINEAFF. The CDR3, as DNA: TGTGCCAGCAGCTTAATCAATGAAGCTTTCTTT.

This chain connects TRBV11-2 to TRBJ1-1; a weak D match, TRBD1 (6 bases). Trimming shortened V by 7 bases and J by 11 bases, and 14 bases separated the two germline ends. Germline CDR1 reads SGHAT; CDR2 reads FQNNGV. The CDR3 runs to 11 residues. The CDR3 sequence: CASTRQAHAFF. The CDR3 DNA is TGTGCCAGCACCCGACAGGCACATGCTTTCTTT.

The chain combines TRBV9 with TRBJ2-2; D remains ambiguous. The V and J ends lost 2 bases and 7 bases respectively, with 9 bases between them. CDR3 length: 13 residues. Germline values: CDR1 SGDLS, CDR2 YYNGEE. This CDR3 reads CASSVVISGELFF. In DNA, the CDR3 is TGTGCCAGCAGCGTGGTTATAAGCGGGGAGCTGTTTTTT.

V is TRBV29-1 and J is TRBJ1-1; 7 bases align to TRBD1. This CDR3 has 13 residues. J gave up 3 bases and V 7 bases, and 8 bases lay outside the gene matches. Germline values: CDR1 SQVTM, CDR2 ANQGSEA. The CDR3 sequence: CSADRAKDTEAFF. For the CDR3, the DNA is TGCAGCGCTGACAGGGCAAAAGACACTGAAGCTTTCTTT.

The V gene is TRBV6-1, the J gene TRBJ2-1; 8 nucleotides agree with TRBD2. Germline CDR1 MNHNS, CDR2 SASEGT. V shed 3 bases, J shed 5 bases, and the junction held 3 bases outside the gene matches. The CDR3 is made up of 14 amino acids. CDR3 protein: CASSEVAGNNEQFF. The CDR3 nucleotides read TGTGCCAGCAGTGAGGTAGCGGGGAACAATGAGCAGTTCTTC.

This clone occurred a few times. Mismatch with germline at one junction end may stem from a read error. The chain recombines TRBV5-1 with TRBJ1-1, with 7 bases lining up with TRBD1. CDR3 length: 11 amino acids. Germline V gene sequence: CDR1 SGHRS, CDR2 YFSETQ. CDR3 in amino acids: CASSVQGQLIF. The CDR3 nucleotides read TGCGCCAGCAGCGTACAGGGACAGCTAATCTTT.

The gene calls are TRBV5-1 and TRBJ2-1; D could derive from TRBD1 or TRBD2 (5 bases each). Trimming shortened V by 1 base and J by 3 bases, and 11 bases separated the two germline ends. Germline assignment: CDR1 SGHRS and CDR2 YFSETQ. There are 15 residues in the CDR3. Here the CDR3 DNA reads TGCGCCAGCAGCTTGAGGCAGGGAGTCTACAATGAGCAGTTCTTC. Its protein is CASSLRQGVYNEQFF.

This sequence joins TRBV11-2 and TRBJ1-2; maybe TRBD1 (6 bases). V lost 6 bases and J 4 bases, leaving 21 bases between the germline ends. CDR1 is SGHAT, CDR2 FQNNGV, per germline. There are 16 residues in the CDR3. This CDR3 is CASRHQRMAGAYGYTF. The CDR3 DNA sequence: TGTGCCAGCAGACACCAAAGGATGGCAGGGGCCTATGGCTACACCTTC. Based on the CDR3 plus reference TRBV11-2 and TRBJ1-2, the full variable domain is EAGVAQSPRYKIIEKRQSVAFWCNPISGHATLYWYQQILGQGPKLLIQFQNNGVVDDSQLPKDRFSAERLKGVDSTLKIQPAKLEDSAVYLCASRHQRMAGAYGYTFGSGTRLTVV.

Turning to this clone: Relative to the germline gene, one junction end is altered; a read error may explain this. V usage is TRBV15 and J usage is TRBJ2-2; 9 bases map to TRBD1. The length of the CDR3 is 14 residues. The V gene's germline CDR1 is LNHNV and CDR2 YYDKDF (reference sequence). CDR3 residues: CATSGDRGSGELFF. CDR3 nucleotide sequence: TGTGCCACCAGCGGAGACAGGGGGAGCGGGGAGCTGTTTTTT.

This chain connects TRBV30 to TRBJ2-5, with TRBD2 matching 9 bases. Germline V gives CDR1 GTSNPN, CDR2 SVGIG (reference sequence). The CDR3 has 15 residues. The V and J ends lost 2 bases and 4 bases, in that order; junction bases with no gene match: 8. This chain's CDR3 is CAWSLAGGPRETQYF. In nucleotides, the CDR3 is TGTGCCTGGAGTCTGGCGGGAGGGCCTAGAGAGACCCAGTACTTC.

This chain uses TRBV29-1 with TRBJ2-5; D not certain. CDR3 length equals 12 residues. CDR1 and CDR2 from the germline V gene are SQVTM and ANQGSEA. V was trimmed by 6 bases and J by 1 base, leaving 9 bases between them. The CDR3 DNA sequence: TGCAGCGTAGGATTCACCCAAGAGACCCAGTACTTC. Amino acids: CSVGFTQETQYF.

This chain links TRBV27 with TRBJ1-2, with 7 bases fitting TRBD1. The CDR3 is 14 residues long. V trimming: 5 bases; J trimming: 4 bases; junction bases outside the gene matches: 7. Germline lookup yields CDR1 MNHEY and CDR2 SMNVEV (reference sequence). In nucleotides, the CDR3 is TGTGCCAGCAGTCCCGGGGGACAGTCCTATGGCTACACCTTC. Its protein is CASSPGGQSYGYTF.

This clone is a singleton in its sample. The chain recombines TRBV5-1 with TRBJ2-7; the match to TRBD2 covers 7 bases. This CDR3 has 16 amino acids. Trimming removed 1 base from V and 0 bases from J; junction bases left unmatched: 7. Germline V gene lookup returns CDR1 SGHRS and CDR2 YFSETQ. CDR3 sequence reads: CASSLSGTESSYEQYF. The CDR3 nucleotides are TGCGCCAGCAGCTTGAGCGGGACGGAGAGCTCCTACGAGCAGTACTTC. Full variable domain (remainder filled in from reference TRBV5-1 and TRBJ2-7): KAGVTQTPRYLIKTRGQQVTLSCSPISGHRSVSWYQQTPGQGLQFLFEYFSETQRNKGNFPGRFSGRQFSNSRSEMNVSTLELGDSALYLCASSLSGTESSYEQYFGPGTRLTVT.

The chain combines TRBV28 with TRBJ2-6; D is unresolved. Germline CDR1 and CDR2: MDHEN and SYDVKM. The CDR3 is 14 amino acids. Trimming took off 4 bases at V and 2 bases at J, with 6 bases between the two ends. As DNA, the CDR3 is TGTGCCAGCAGTTATGGGGCTGGGGCCAACGTCCTGACTTTC. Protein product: CASSYGAGANVLTF.

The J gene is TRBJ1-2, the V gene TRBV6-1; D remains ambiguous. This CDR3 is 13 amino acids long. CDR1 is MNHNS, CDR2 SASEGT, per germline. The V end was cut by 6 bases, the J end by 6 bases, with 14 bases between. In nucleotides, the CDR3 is TGTGCCAGCAGGCCTTTGCTCCCAAATGGCTACACCTTC. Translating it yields CASRPLLPNGYTF.

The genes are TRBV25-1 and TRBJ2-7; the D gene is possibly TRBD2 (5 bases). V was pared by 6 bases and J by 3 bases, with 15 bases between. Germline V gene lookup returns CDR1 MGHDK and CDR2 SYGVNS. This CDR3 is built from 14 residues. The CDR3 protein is CASRKSGSDYEQYF. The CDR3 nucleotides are TGTGCCAGCAGGAAAAGCGGCTCCGACTACGAGCAGTACTTC.

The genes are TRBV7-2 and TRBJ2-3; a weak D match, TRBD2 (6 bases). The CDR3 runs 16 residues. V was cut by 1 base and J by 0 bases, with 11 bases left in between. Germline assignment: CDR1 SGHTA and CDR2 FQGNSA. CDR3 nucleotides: TGTGCCAGCAGCTTAGGAGGTAGCGGAAGCACAGATACGCAGTATTTT. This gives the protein CASSLGGSGSTDTQYF.

CDR3 sequence reads: CASGDGRQRTGELFF. The CDR3 nucleotides are TGTGCCAGCGGCGACGGGCGACAAAGGACCGGGGAGCTGTTTTTT. The chain combines TRBV19 with TRBJ2-2; no firm D call. CDR3 length equals 15 residues. CDR1 and CDR2 (germline): LNHDA, SQIVND (reference sequence). The V end lost 9 bases, the J end lost 5 bases, and 19 bases lay between the germline ends. Complete variable domain (other parts from reference TRBV19 and TRBJ2-2): DGGITQSPKYLFRKEGQNVTLSCEQNLNHDAMYWYRQDPGQGLRLIYYSQIVNDFQKGDIAEGYSVSREKKESFPLTVTSAQKNPTAFYLCASGDGRQRTGELFFGEGSRLTVL.

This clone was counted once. This chain's CDR3 is CASSLQGVPYNEQFF. CDR3 nucleotides: TGCGCCAGCAGCCTACAGGGAGTCCCCTACAATGAGCAGTTCTTC. V gene TRBV5-1 combines with J gene TRBJ2-1; D might be TRBD1 (6 bases). The CDR3 has 15 amino acids. The V and J ends lost 4 bases and 2 bases respectively, with 13 bases between them. Germline CDR1 reads SGHRS; CDR2 reads YFSETQ.

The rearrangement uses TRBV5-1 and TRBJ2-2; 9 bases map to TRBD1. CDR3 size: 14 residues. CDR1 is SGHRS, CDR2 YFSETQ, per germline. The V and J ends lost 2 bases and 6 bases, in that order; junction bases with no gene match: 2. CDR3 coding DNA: TGCGCCAGCAGCTTAACAGGGGGCTCCGGGGAGCTGTTTTTT. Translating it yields CASSLTGGSGELFF.

CDR3 sequence (DNA): TGTGCCAGCAGCTTAGGAGGAGCCCTAACCTACGAGCAGTACTTC. Protein product: CASSLGGALTYEQYF. The rearrangement uses TRBV7-6 and TRBJ2-7; D remains unclear. The CDR3 loop spans 15 amino acids. The V gene lost 1 base and the J gene lost 2 bases, with 12 bases spanning the gap. Germline CDR1 SGHVS, CDR2 FNYEAQ.

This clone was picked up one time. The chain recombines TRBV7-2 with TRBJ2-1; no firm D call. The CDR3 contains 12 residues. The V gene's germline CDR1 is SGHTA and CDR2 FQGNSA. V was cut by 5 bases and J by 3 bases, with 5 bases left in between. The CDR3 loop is CASSLNYNEQFF. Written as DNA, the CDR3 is TGTGCCAGCAGCCTGAACTACAATGAGCAGTTCTTC.

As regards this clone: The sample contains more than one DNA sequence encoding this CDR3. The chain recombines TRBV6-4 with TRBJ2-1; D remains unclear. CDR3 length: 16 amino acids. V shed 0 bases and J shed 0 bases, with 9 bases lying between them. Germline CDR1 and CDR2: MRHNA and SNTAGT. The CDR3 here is CASSDSARSSYNEQFF. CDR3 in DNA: TGTGCCAGCAGTGACTCGGCGCGGAGCTCCTACAATGAGCAGTTCTTC.

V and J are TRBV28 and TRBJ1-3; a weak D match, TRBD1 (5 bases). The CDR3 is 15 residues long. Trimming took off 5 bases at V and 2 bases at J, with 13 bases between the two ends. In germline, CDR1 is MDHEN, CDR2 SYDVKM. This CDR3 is CASSGAGGTGNTIYF. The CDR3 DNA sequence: TGTGCCAGCAGTGGGGCCGGGGGGACTGGAAACACCATATATTTT.

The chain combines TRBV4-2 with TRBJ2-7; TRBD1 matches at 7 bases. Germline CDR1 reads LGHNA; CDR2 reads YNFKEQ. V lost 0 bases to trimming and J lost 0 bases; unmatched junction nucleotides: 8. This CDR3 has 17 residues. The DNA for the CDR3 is TGTGCCAGCAGCCAAGAGAGGGGGCCGTTCAACTCCTACGAGCAGTACTTC. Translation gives CASSQERGPFNSYEQYF.

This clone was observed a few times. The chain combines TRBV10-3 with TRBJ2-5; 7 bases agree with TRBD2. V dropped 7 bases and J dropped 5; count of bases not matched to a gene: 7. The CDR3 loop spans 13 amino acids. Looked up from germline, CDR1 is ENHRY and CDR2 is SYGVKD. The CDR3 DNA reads TGTGCCATCAAACCGGGAGGCTCGGAGACCCAGTACTTC. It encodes CAIKPGGSETQYF.